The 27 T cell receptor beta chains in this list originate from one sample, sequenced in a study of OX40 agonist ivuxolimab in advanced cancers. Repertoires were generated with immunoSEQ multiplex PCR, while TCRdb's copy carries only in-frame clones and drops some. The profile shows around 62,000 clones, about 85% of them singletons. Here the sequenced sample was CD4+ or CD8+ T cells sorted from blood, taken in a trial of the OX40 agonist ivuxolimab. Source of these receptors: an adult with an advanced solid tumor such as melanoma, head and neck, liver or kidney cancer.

CDR3 amino acids: CASSQDSGVNQPQHF. Here the CDR3 DNA reads TGCGCCAGCAGCCAAGATAGCGGGGTCAATCAGCCCCAGCATTTT. V is TRBV4-3 and J is TRBJ1-5; D is unresolved. The CDR3 runs 15 residues. The germline CDR1 and CDR2 sequences are LGHNA and YSLEER. The ends were cut back, 0 bases at V and 3 bases at J, with 9 bases in the middle.

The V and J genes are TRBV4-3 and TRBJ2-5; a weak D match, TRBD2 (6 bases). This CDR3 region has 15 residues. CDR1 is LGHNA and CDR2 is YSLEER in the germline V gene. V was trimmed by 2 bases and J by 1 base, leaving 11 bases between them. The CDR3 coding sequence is TGCGCCAGCAGCCAACGGGCGGGGAGCCAAGAGACCCAGTACTTC. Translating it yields CASSQRAGSQETQYF.

CDR3 amino acids: CASTRLAGETQYF. The DNA for the CDR3 is TGTGCCAGCACCCGACTAGCAGGGGAGACCCAGTACTTC. The chain links TRBV11-3 to TRBJ2-5, with 7 bases matching TRBD2. Germline values: CDR1 SGHNT, CDR2 YENEEA. This CDR3 is 13 amino acids long. The J segment lost 5 bases and the V segment lost 7 bases, leaving 7 bases of the junction unmatched.

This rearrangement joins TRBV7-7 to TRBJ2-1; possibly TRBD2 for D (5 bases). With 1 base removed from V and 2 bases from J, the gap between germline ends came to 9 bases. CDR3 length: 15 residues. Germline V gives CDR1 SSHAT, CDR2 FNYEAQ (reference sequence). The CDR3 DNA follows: TGTGCCAGCAGCTTAGGGACTGACCCCTACAATGAGCAGTTCTTC. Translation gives CASSLGTDPYNEQFF.

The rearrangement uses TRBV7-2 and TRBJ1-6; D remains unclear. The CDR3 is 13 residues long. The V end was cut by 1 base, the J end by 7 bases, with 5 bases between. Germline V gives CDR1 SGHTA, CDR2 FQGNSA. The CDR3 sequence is CASSLDQNSPLHF. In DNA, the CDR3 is TGTGCCAGCAGCTTAGATCAGAATTCACCCCTCCACTTT.

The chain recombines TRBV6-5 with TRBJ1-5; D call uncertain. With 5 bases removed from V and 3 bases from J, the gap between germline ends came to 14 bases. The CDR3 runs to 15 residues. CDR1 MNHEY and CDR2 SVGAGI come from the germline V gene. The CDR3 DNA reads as TGTGCCAGCAGTCTAAACCACAGTTTCAATCAGCCCCAGCATTTT. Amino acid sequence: CASSLNHSFNQPQHF.

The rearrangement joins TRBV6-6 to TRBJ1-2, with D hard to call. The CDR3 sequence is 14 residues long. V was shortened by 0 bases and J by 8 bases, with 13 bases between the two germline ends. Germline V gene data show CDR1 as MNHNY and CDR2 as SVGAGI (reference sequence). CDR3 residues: CASSYSDRAWGYTF. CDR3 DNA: TGTGCCAGCAGTTACTCCGATAGGGCTTGGGGCTACACCTTC.

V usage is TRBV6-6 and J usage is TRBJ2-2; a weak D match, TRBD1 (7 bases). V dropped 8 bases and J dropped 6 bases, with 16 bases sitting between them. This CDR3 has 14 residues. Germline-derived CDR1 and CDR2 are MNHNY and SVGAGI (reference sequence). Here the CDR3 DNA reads TGTGCCAGCGGAGCAGGGGGACTGGCCGGGGAGCTGTTTTTT. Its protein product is CASGAGGLAGELFF.

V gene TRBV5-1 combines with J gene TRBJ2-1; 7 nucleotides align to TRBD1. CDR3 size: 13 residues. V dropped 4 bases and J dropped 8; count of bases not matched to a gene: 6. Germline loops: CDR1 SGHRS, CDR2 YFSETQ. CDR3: CASSTGQVYEQFF. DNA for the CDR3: TGCGCCAGCAGCACCGGACAGGTCTATGAGCAGTTCTTC.

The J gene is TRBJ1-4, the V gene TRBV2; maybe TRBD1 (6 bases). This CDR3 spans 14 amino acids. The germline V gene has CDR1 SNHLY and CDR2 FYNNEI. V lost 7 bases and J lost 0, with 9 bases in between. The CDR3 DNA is TGTGCCAGCAAGGGGGGCGCAACTAATGAAAAACTGTTTTTT. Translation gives CASKGGATNEKLFF.

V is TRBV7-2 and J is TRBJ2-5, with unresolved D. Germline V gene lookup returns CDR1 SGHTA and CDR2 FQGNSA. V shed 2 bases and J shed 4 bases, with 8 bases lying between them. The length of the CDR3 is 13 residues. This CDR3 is CASSLSLGETQYF. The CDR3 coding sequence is TGTGCCAGCAGCTTATCCCTCGGAGAGACCCAGTACTTC.

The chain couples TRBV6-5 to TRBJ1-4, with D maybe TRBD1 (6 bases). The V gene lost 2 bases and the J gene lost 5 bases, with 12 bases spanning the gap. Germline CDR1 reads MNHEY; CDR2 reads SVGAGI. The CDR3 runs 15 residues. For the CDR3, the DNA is TGTGCCAGCAGTTACATAGGACAGATAAATGAAAAACTGTTTTTT. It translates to CASSYIGQINEKLFF.

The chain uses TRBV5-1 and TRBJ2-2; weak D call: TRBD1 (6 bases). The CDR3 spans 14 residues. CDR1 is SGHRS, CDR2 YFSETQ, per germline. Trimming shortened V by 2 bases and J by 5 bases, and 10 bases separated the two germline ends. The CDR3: CASSLVTGTGELFF. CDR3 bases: TGCGCCAGCAGCTTAGTAACAGGGACCGGGGAGCTGTTTTTT.

The CDR3 protein is CAISSQGGGQETQYF. As DNA, the CDR3 is TGTGCCATCAGTTCCCAGGGAGGCGGACAAGAGACCCAGTACTTC. The V call is TRBV10-3, the J call TRBJ2-5; D might be TRBD2 (6 bases). CDR1 is ENHRY and CDR2 is SYGVKD in the germline V gene. CDR3 length: 15 residues. Trimming cost V 5 bases and J 2 bases, with 15 bases left between them.

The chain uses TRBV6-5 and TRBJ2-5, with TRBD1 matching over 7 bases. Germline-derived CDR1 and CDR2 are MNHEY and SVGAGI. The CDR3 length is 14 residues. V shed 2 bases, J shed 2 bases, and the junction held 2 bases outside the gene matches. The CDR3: CASSYPRGQETQYF. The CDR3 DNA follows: TGTGCCAGCAGTTACCCCAGGGGGCAAGAGACCCAGTACTTC.

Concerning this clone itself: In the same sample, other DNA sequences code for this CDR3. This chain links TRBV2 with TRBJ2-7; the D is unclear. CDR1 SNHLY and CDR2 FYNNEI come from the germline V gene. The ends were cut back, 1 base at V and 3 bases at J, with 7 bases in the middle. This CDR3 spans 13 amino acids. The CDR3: CASSEETDYEQYF. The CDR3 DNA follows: TGTGCCAGCAGTGAAGAAACTGACTACGAGCAGTACTTC.

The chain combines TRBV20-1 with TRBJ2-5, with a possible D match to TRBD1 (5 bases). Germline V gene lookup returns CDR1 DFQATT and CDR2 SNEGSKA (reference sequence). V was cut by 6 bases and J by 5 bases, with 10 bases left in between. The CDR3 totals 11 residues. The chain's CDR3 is CSAREEETQYF. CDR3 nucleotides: TGCAGTGCCAGGGAAGAGGAGACCCAGTACTTC.

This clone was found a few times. The CDR3 DNA reads as TGTGCCAGCAGCAGGGAGCAGACTGAAGCTTTCTTT. It translates to CASSREQTEAFF. V is TRBV21-1 and J is TRBJ1-1. TRBV21-1 is a pseudogene locus. The CDR3 length is 12 residues.

The chain's CDR3 is CASSLAGADYEQYF. In nucleotides, the CDR3 is TGTGCCAGCAGCTTAGCAGGGGCTGACTACGAGCAGTACTTC. The chain has TRBV7-2 and TRBJ2-7; weak D call: TRBD1 (5 bases). The CDR3 totals 14 residues. Germline CDR1 is SGHTA and CDR2 is FQGNSA. Trimming took off 0 bases at V and 3 bases at J, with 9 bases between the two ends.

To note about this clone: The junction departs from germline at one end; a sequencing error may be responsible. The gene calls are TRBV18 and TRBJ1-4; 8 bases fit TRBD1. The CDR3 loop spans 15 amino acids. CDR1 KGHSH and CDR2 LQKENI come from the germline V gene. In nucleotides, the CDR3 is TGTGCCAGCTCACCGGGACAGGAGACTAATGAAAAACTATTTTTT. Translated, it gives CASSPGQETNEKLFF. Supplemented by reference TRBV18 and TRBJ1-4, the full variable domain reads NAGVMQNPRHLVRRRGQEARLRCSPMKGHSHVYWYRQLPEEGLKFMVYLQKENIIDESGMPKERFSAEFPKEGPSILRIQQVVRGDSAAYFCASSPGQETNEKLFFGSGTQLSVL.

CDR3 residues: CASSRGDTTQYF. The CDR3 region has the DNA TGTGCCAGCAGCCGAGGTGATACGACCCAGTACTTC. This chain links TRBV5-8 with TRBJ2-5; the D is unclear. The germline V and J ends were trimmed by 4 bases and 7 bases, with 11 bases remaining between them. CDR1 is SGHTS and CDR2 is YDEGEE in the germline V gene. The CDR3 is 12 residues long. The full variable domain, in which reference TRBV5-8 and TRBJ2-5 provide the parts outside the CDR3, is EAGVTQSPTHLIKTRGQQATLRCSPISGHTSVYWYQQALGLGLQFLLWYDEGEERNRGNFPPRFSGRQFPNYSSELNVNALELEDSALYLCASSRGDTTQYFGPGTRLLVL.

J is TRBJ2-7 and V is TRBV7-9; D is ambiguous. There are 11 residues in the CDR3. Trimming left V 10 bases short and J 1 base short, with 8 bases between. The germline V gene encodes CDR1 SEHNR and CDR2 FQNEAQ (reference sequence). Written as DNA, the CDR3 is TGTGCCACCGAACTTTCCTACGAGCAGTACTTC. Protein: CATELSYEQYF.

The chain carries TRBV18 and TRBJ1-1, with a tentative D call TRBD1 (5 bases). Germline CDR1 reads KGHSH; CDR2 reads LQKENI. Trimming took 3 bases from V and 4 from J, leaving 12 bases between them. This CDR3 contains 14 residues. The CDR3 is CASSPQGLGTEAFF. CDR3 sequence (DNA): TGTGCCAGCTCACCGCAGGGATTGGGCACTGAAGCTTTCTTT.

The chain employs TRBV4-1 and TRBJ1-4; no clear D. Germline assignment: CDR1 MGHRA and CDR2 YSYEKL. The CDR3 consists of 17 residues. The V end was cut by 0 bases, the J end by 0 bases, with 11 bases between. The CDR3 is CASSQDTSGSTNEKLFF. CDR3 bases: TGCGCCAGCAGCCAAGACACTTCGGGCTCAACTAATGAAAAACTGTTTTTT.

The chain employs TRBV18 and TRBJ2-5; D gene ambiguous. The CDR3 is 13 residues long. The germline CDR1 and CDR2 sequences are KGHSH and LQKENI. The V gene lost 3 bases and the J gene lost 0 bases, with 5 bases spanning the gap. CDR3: CASSPPYQETQYF. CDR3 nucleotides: TGTGCCAGCTCACCCCCGTACCAAGAGACCCAGTACTTC.

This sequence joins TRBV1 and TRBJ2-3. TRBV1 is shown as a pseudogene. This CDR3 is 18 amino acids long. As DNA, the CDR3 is TGCACCAGCAGAAAAAGTCGGGACCCCATTCTGAGGACAGATACGCAGTATTTT. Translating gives CTSRKSRDPILRTDTQYF.

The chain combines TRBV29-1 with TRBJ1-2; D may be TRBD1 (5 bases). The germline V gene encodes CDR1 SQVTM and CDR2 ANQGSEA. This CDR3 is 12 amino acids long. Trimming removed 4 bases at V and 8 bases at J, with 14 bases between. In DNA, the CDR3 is TGCAGCGTTGGCGCACAGACAGAGGGCTACACCTTC. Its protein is CSVGAQTEGYTF.